The source of this T cell receptor beta chain is a study of T cell responses to AZD1222 COVID-19 vaccine. Repertoires were generated with immunoSEQ multiplex PCR, while TCRdb's copy carries only in-frame clones and drops some. The sample has roughly 40,000 clones; around 89% are singletons. The CDR3 covers 14 residues. V lost 6 bases to trimming and J lost 6 bases, with 14 bases between them. Germline V CDR1 and CDR2: LGHDT, YNNKEL (reference sequence). The specimen was peripheral blood, collected 28 days after the second AZD1222 dose. This clonotype was sampled from an adult who received the AZD1222 COVID-19 vaccine. This rearrangement joins TRBV3-1 (or the pseudogene TRBV3-2) to TRBJ2-2; tentatively, D is TRBD1 (6 bases). The CDR3 nucleotides read TGTGCCAGCAGTCAACAGGGATTGCCCGGGGAGCTGTTTTTT. It codes for CASSQQGLPGELFF.